This T cell receptor beta chain was observed in a study of Graves' ophthalmopathy and Graves' hyperthyroidism. This CDR3 is 13 amino acids long. Per the germline V gene, CDR1 is ENHRY and CDR2 is SYGVKD. Study-wide points: In blood, most expanded thyroid clonotypes above 0.001 frequency were also detected. The 13-signature model separated ophthalmopathy from stable hyperthyroidism at over 85% sensitivity and roughly 80% specificity.

Concerning this clonotype: Its antigen is still unknown. One end of the junction is discordant with germline, which a read error may explain.

Serum thyroxine and TRAb, along with clinical symptoms, thyroid ultrasound and orbital computed tomography, were what diagnosis relied on. The authors isolated PBMCs from 8 to 10 ml of fresh peripheral blood. RNA transcripts were the source from which TCR beta CDR3 regions were amplified. An initial RT-PCR round employing HTBI primers preceded a second-round multiplex PCR. Using its own MiXCR run on the multiplex PCR reads, TCRdb lists one record per CDR3 protein. The data contain 230,000 or so distinct CDR3 sequences, less than 55% of them singletons. What was sequenced was peripheral blood. This clonotype was sampled from an adult man with Graves' ophthalmopathy. This sequence joins TRBV10-3 and TRBJ1-5, with TRBD1 as a possible D gene (5 bases). CDR3 loop: CASSDKGIQPQHF. Written as DNA, the CDR3 is TGTGCCAGCAGTGACAAGGGGATTCAGCCCCAGCATTTT.